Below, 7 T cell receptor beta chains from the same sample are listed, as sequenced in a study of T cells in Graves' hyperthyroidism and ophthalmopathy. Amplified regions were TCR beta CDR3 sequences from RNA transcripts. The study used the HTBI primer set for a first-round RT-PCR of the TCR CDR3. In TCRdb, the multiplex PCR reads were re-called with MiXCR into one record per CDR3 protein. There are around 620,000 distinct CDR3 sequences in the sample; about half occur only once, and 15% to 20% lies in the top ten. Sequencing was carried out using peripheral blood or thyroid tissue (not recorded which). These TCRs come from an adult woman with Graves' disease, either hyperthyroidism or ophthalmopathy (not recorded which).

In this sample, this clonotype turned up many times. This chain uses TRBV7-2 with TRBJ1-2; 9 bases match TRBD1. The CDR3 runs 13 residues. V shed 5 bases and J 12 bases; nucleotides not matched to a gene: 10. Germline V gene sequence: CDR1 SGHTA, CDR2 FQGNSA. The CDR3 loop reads CASSLRTGVGDTF. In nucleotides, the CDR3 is TGTGCCAGCAGCCTCCGGACAGGGGTGGGCGACACCTTC.

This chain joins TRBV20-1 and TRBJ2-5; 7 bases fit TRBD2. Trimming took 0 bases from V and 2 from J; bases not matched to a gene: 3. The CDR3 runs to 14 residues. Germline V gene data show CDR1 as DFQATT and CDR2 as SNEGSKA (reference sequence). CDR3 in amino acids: CSAREGGEQETQYF. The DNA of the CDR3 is TGCAGTGCTAGAGAGGGGGGGGAACAAGAGACCCAGTACTTC.

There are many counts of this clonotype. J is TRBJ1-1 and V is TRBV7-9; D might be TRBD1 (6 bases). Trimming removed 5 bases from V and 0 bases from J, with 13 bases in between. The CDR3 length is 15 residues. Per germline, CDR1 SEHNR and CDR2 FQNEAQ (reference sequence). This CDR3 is CASSVGGTMNTEAFF. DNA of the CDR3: TGTGCCAGCAGCGTAGGGGGGACGATGAACACTGAAGCTTTCTTT. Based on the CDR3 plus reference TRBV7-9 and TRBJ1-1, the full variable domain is DTGVSQNPRHKITKRGQNVTFRCDPISEHNRLYWYRQTLGQGPEFLTYFQNEAQLEKSRLLSDRFSAERPKGSFSTLEIQRTEQGDSAMYLCASSVGGTMNTEAFFGQGTRLTVV.

The CDR3 coding sequence is TGTGCCAGCAGCCAAGGAGGGGCGTACACTGAAGCTTTCTTT. Protein: CASSQGGAYTEAFF. V is TRBV27 and J is TRBJ1-1; D may be TRBD1 (5 bases). The CDR3 runs to 14 residues. The germline CDR1 and CDR2 sequences are MNHEY and SMNVEV (reference sequence). With 6 bases removed from V and 3 bases from J, the gap between germline ends came to 14 bases.

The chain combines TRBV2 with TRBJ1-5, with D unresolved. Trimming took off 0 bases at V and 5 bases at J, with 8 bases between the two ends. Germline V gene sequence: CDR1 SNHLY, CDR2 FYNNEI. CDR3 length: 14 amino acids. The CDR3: CASSEAGFYQPQHF. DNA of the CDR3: TGTGCCAGCAGTGAAGCAGGGTTTTATCAGCCCCAGCATTTT.

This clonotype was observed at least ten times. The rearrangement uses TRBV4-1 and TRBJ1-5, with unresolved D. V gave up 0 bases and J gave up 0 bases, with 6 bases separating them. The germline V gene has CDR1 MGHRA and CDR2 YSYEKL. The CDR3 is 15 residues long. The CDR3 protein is CASSQDSASNQPQHF. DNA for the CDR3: TGCGCCAGCAGCCAAGATTCAGCTAGCAATCAGCCCCAGCATTTT.

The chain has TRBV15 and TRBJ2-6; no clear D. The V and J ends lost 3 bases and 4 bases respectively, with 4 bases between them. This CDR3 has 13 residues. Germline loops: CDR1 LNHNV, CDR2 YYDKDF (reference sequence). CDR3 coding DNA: TGTGCCACCAGCAGGGGCGGGGCCAACGTCCTGACTTTC. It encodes CATSRGGANVLTF.